These 17 T cell receptor beta chains came from one sample sequenced in a study of T cells after posttransplantation cyclophosphamide. Only in-frame clones appear in the TCRdb table, and some are missing; sequencing was by immunoSEQ multiplex PCR. Singletons are absent from the sample, which has some 7,500 clones. Cyclophosphamide on days +3 and +4 followed busulfan-fludarabine conditioning and a marrow graft. Source: PBMCs, taken after allogeneic stem cell transplant with posttransplant cyclophosphamide. The receptor source for this set is a male patient under 35 who received an allogeneic stem cell transplant from an unrelated donor, was CMV-positive, and had acute and chronic GVHD. Some of the T cells might come from the graft donor.

This clone has ten or more counts. The V gene is TRBV5-1, the J gene TRBJ2-7; tentative D call: TRBD1 (6 bases). Trimming took 0 bases from V and 3 from J, leaving 13 bases between them. The CDR3 totals 15 residues. Germline V CDR1 and CDR2: SGHRS, YFSETQ. In DNA form, the CDR3 reads TGCGCCAGCAGCTTGGCCTTGGGGGCCGGCTACGAGCAGTACTTC. Its translation is CASSLALGAGYEQYF.

This clone was recorded many times. This chain links TRBV5-1 with TRBJ1-2; D is perhaps TRBD1 (6 bases). Germline V gene lookup returns CDR1 SGHRS and CDR2 YFSETQ. Trimming left V 0 bases short and J 4 bases short, with 10 bases between. The CDR3 runs 14 residues. The CDR3 spells CASSLEQGSYGYTF. CDR3 coding DNA: TGCGCCAGCAGCTTGGAGCAGGGGAGCTATGGCTACACCTTC.

This clone was seen ten or more times. DNA of the CDR3: TGTGCCAGCAGCTTCGCCAAGGCGGGGGGTGAAGCTTTCTTT. It specifies CASSFAKAGGEAFF. The rearrangement links TRBV2 to TRBJ1-1; tentative D call: TRBD1 (5 bases). Trimming took 6 bases from V and 7 from J, leaving 18 bases between them. CDR1 is SNHLY, CDR2 FYNNEI, per germline. The CDR3 spans 14 residues.

In its sample, this clone was seen many times. For the CDR3, the DNA is TGCGCCAGCAGCCTAGGCCAGGGGATGAACACTGAAGCTTTCTTT. Translation gives CASSLGQGMNTEAFF. The chain couples TRBV5-1 to TRBJ1-1; D is perhaps TRBD1 (6 bases). Germline CDR1 SGHRS, CDR2 YFSETQ. Trimming took off 4 bases at V and 0 bases at J, with 13 bases between the two ends. This CDR3 is 15 amino acids long.

This chain uses TRBV11-2 with TRBJ2-5; 7 positions match TRBD2. The J call may be faulty, since TRBJ2-7 better matches the DNA end. Germline loops: CDR1 SGHAT, CDR2 FQNNGV. The length of the CDR3 is 15 residues. DNA for the CDR3: TGTGCCAGCAGCTTAGATAAAGGCGGGAGATACGAGCAGTACTTC. Amino acid sequence: CASSLDKGGRYEQYF.

This clone has ten or more counts. The chain employs TRBV6-5 and TRBJ2-3, with D possibly being TRBD2 (7 bases). The germline V and J ends were trimmed by 9 bases and 9 bases, with 22 bases remaining between them. Germline CDR1 is MNHEY and CDR2 is SVGAGI. The CDR3 runs 14 residues. The CDR3 nucleotides read TGTGCCAGTAAAGCGGGGACAAATCTAGGGACGCAGTATTTT. It is translated as CASKAGTNLGTQYF.

This clone showed up many times. This chain joins TRBV30 and TRBJ1-2, with 7 bases identical to TRBD1. The ends lost 3 bases at V and 8 bases at J; junction bases unmatched: 15. Germline CDR1 and CDR2: GTSNPN and SVGIG (reference sequence). This CDR3 spans 15 amino acids. The CDR3 DNA follows: TGTGCCTGGAGCTCTACCACCGGACAGGTCGGGGGCTACACCTTC. Translated, it gives CAWSSTTGQVGGYTF.

At least ten counts were recorded for this clone. This rearrangement joins TRBV13 to TRBJ2-1; weak D call: TRBD1 (5 bases). The length of the CDR3 is 20 residues. From germline, CDR1 is PRHDT and CDR2 FYEKMQ (reference sequence). Trimming stripped 2 bases from V and 0 bases from J, with 23 bases between. The CDR3 sequence is CASSLYTRVESVSSYNEQFF. DNA for the CDR3: TGTGCCAGCAGCTTATATACCAGGGTGGAAAGCGTGAGCTCCTACAATGAGCAGTTCTTC.

This clone was detected many times. This chain uses TRBV10-3 with TRBJ1-2; 9 positions match TRBD1. V lost 7 bases to trimming and J lost 2 bases; unmatched junction nucleotides: 8. The CDR3 runs 15 residues. Per the germline V gene, CDR1 is ENHRY and CDR2 is SYGVKD. CDR3 bases: TGTGCCATCAACCTTCGACAGGGGGAAAACTATGGCTACACCTTC. As protein: CAINLRQGENYGYTF.

This clone was seen many times. The chain recombines TRBV28 with TRBJ1-2; possible D gene TRBD1, 5 bases. The V end lost 5 bases, the J end lost 6 bases, and 16 bases lay between the germline ends. Germline V lookup: CDR1 MDHEN, CDR2 SYDVKM. This CDR3 region has 14 residues. CDR3 amino acids: CASSVTRQRNGYTF. The CDR3 nucleotides are TGTGCCAGCAGTGTGACAAGACAGAGAAATGGCTACACCTTC.

This clone showed up many times. This sequence joins TRBV4-3 and TRBJ2-2; D is unresolved. Germline lookup yields CDR1 LGHNA and CDR2 YSLEER. The V and J ends lost 0 bases and 1 base respectively, with 9 bases between them. The CDR3 loop spans 16 amino acids. The CDR3: CASSQDTPGNTGELFF. CDR3 coding DNA: TGCGCCAGCAGCCAAGATACTCCCGGGAACACCGGGGAGCTGTTTTTT.

This clone was seen only a few times. This rearrangement joins TRBV20-1 to TRBJ2-1, with 10 nucleotides matching TRBD1. The CDR3 contains 10 residues. V lost 6 bases and J lost 16; bases outside the gene matches: 6. Per germline, CDR1 DFQATT and CDR2 SNEGSKA (reference sequence). The DNA for the CDR3 is TGCAGTGCGGGGGACAGGGGACTATTCTTC. Translated: CSAGDRGLFF.

The table lists this clone with many counts. CDR3: CASSQLLVSGRGDNTGELFF. CDR3 sequence (DNA): TGCGCCAGCAGCCAACTTTTAGTTAGTGGCAGGGGAGATAACACCGGGGAGCTGTTTTTT. The chain couples TRBV4-3 to TRBJ2-2; D possibly corresponds to TRBD1 (6 bases). CDR3 length: 20 residues. The V and J ends lost 2 bases and 2 bases respectively, with 24 bases between them. The germline V gene encodes CDR1 LGHNA and CDR2 YSLEER.

This clone was observed at least ten times. The V and J genes are TRBV2 and TRBJ2-2, with TRBD1 matching over 9 bases. J was trimmed by 1 base and V by 7 bases; bases with no gene match: 4. The CDR3 has 15 amino acids. The V gene's germline CDR1 is SNHLY and CDR2 FYNNEI. The CDR3 DNA reads as TGTGCCAGCATAGGGACAGGGAAGAACACCGGGGAGCTGTTTTTT. This gives the protein CASIGTGKNTGELFF.

This clone was seen only a few times. The chain uses TRBV6-1 and TRBJ2-3; 9 nucleotides align to TRBD2. Germline trimming cut 10 bases from V and 9 bases from J; bases unmatched to any gene: 8. The CDR3 covers 12 residues. Looked up from germline, CDR1 is MNHNS and CDR2 is SASEGT. CDR3 residues: CATRGGGETQYF. CDR3 nucleotide sequence: TGTGCCACCAGGGGCGGGGGGGAGACGCAGTATTTT.

This clone has just a few counts. V gene TRBV2 combines with J gene TRBJ2-5, with 8 bases aligning to TRBD1. Trimming removed 6 bases from V and 7 bases from J; junction bases left unmatched: 4. The germline V gene has CDR1 SNHLY and CDR2 FYNNEI. There are 12 residues in the CDR3. The CDR3 region is CASRDRGGTQYF. The CDR3 region has the DNA TGTGCCAGCAGAGACAGGGGAGGGACCCAGTACTTC.

This clone has at least ten counts. J is TRBJ1-2 and V is TRBV19; TRBD1 is a possible D gene (6 bases). Germline V gene sequence: CDR1 LNHDA, CDR2 SQIVND (reference sequence). This CDR3 has 13 residues. V lost 3 bases and J 8 bases, leaving 13 bases between the germline ends. The CDR3 DNA is TGTGCCAGTAGTATCCTGGGGACACAGGGCTACACCTTC. It codes for CASSILGTQGYTF.